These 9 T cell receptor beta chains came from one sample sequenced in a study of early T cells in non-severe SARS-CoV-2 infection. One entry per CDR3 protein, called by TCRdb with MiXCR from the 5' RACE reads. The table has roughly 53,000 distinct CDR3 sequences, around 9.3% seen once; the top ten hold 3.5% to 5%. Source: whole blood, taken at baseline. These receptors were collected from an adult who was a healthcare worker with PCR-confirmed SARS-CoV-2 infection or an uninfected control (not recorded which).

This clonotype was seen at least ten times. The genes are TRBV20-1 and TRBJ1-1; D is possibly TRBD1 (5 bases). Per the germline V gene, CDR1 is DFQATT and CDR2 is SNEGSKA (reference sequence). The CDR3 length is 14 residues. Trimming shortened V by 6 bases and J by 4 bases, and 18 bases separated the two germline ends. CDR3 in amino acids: CSARRAGGSTEAFF. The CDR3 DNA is TGCAGTGCAAGAAGGGCTGGGGGTAGCACTGAAGCTTTCTTT.

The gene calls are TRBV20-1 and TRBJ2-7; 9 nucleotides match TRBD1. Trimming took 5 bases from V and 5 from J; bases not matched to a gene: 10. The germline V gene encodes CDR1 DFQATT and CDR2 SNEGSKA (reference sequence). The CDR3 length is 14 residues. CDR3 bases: TGCAGTGCTTCGACAGGGGGTAATCGAGACGAGCAGTACTTC. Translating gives CSASTGGNRDEQYF.

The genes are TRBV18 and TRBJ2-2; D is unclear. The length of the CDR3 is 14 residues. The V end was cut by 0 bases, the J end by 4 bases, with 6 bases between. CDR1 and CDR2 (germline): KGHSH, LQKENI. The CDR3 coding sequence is TGTGCCAGCTCACCACCGGCGGCCACCGGGGAGCTGTTTTTT. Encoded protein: CASSPPAATGELFF.

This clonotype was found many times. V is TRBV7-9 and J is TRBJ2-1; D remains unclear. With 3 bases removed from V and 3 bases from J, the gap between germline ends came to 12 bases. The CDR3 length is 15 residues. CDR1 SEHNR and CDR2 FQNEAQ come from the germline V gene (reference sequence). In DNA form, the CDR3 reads TGTGCCAGCAGCTTCCCAAGCGTATTCTACAATGAGCAGTTCTTC. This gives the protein CASSFPSVFYNEQFF.

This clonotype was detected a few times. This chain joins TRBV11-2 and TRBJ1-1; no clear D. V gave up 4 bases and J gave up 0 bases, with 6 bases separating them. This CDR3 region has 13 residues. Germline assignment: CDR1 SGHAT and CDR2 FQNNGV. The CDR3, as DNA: TGTGCCAGCAGCTATGACGTGAACACTGAAGCTTTCTTT. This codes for CASSYDVNTEAFF. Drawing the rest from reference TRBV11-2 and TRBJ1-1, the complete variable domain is EAGVAQSPRYKIIEKRQSVAFWCNPISGHATLYWYQQILGQGPKLLIQFQNNGVVDDSQLPKDRFSAERLKGVDSTLKIQPAKLEDSAVYLCASSYDVNTEAFFGQGTRLTVV.

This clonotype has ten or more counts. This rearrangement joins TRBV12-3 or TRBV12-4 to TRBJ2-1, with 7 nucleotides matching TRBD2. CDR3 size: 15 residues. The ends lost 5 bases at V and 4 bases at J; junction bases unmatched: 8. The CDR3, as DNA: TGTGCCAGCAGTCGAGGGGCGGGAGTTTACAATGAGCAGTTCTTC. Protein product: CASSRGAGVYNEQFF.

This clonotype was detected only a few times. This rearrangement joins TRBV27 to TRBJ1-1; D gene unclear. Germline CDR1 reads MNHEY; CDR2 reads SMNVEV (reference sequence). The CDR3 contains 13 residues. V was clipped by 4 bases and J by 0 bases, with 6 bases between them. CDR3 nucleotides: TGTGCCAGCAGTTGGGAAATGAACACTGAAGCTTTCTTT. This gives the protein CASSWEMNTEAFF.

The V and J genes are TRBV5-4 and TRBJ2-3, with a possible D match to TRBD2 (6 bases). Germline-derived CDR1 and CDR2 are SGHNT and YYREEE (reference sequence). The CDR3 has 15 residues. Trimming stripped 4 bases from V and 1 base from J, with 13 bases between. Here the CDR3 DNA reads TGTGCCAGCAGCCCCGGGGCGGGGCGCACAGATACGCAGTATTTT. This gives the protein CASSPGAGRTDTQYF.

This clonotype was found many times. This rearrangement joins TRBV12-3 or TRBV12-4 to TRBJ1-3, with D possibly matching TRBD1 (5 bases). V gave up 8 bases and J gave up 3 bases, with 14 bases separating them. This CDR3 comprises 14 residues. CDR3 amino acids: CASRIPGFGNTIYF. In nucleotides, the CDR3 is TGTGCCAGCCGAATCCCAGGGTTTGGAAACACCATATATTTT.